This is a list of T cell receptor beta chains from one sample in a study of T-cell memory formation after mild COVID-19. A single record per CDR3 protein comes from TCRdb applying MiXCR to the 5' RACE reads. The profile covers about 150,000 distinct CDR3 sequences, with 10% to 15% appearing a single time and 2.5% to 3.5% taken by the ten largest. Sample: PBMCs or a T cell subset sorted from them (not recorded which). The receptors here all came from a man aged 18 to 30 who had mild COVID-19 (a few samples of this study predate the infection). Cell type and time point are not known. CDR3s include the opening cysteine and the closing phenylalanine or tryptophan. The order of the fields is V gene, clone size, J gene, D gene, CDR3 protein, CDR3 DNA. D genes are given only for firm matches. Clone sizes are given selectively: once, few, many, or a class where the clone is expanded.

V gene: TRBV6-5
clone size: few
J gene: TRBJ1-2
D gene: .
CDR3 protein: CASSYSVWGEGYTF
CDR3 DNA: TGTGCCAGCAGTTACTCTGTCTGGGGGGAAGGCTACACCTTC

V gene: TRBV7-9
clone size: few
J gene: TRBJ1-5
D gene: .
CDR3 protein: CASSFSGTINQPQHF
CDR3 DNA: TGTGCCAGCAGCTTTTCCGGGACGATCAATCAGCCCCAGCATTTT

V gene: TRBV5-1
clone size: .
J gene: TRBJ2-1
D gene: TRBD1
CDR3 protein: CASSPWTGGDNEQFF
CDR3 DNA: TGCGCCAGCAGCCCCTGGACAGGGGGTGACAATGAGCAGTTCTTC

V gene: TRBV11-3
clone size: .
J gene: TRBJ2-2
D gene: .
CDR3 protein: CASSLGPPNTGELFF
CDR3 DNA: TGTGCCAGCAGCTTAGGCCCCCCGAACACCGGGGAGCTGTTTTTT

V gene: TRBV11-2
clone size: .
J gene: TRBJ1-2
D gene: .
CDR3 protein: CASSYLTGGDGYTF
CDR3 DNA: TGTGCCAGCAGCTATCTCACGGGGGGCGATGGCTACACCTTC

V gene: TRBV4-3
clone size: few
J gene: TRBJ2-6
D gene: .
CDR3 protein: CASSQDSLRRANVLTF
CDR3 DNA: TGCGCCAGCAGCCAAGATTCTCTTAGGCGGGCCAACGTCCTGACTTTC

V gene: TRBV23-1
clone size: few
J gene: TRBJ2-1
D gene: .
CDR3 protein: CASSQLRRGHRNEQFF
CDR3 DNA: TGCGCCAGCAGTCAATTAAGGCGGGGTCACAGGAATGAGCAGTTCTTC

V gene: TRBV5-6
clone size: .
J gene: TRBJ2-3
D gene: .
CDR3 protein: CASSLLSGDTDTQYF
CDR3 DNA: TGTGCCAGCAGCTTGTTGTCGGGGGATACAGATACGCAGTATTTT

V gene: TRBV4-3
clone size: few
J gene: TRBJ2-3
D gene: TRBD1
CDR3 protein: CASSQETGGTQYF
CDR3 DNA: TGCGCCAGCAGCCAGGAGACAGGGGGTACGCAGTATTTT

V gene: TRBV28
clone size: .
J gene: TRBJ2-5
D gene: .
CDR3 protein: CASSLYGRNFGDQYF
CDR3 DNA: TGTGCCAGCAGTTTATACGGCAGGAACTTCGGGGACCAGTACTTC

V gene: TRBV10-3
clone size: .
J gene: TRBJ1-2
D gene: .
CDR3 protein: CAISEGGIANYGYTF
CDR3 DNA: TGTGCCATCAGTGAGGGGGGGATCGCTAACTATGGCTACACCTTC

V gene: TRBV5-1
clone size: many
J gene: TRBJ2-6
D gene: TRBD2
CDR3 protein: CASSLEAGAGANVLTF
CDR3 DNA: TGCGCCAGCAGCTTGGAGGCGGGGGCTGGGGCCAACGTCCTGACTTTC

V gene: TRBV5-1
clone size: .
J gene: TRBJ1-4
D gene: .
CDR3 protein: CASSGTDNEKLFF
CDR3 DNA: TGCGCCAGCAGCGGAACAGATAATGAAAAACTGTTTTTT

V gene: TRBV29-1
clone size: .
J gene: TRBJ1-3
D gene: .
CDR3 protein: CSAQDSNTIYF
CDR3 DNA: TGCAGCGCTCAGGATTCCAACACCATATATTTT

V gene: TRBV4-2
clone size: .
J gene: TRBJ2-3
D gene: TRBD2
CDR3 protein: CASSQARRSGGSDTQYF
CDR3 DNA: TGTGCCAGCAGCCAAGCACGGAGGAGCGGGGGGTCAGATACGCAGTATTTT

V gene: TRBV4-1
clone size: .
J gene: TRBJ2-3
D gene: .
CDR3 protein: CASSQPGTRGDRYF
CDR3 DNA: TGCGCCAGCAGCCAACCTGGGACGAGAGGCGATCGGTATTTT

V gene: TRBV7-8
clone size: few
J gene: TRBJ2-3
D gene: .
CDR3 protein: CASSRGRGPPTDTQYF
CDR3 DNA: TGTGCCAGCAGCAGAGGCAGGGGACCCCCCACAGATACGCAGTATTTT

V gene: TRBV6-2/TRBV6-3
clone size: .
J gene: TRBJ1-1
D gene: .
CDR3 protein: CASSPPRLNTEAFF
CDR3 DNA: TGTGCCAGCAGCCCCCCAAGGCTGAACACTGAAGCTTTCTTT

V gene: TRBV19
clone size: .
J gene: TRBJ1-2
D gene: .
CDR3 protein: CASSIDQGNYGYTF
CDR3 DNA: TGTGCCAGTAGTATAGATCAGGGCAACTATGGCTACACCTTC